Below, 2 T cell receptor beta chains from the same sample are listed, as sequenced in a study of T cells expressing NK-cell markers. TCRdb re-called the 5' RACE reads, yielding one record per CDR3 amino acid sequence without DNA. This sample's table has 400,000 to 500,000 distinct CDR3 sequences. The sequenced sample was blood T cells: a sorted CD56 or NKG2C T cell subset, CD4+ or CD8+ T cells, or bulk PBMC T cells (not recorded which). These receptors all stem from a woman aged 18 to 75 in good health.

This CDR3 reads CSARTSHHEQFF. The rearrangement links TRBV20-1 to TRBJ2-1; with no DNA, the TCRdb D assignment of TRBD2 cannot be verified. The germline V gene has CDR1 DFQATT and CDR2 SNEGSKA (reference sequence). The CDR3 has 12 residues.

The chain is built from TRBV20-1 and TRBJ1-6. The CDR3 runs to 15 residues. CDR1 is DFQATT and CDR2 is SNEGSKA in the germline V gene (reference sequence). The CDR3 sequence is CSAQYRGGFNSPLHF.